This T cell receptor (beta chain) came from a study of blood T cell repertoires in COVID-19. In the study overall: The origin of the acute and convalescent COVID-19 samples was the United States, Italy and Spain. PBMCs, B-cell-depleted T cells, or T cells provided the cDNA or gDNA that made up the material.

The authors' processing: Reference gene primers were amplified, and this amplification served to estimate nucleated cell counts. This table comes from immunoSEQ multiplex PCR, and its TCRdb copy is limited to in-frame clones, with some not included. V and J calls and clone size are copied from that table; D and trimming were computed from the DNA. The table includes 250,000 or so clones, roughly nine tenths detected once. Germline CDR1 and CDR2: SGDLS and YYNGEE. V was clipped by 5 bases and J by 5 bases; unmatched bases: 6. The CDR3 extends over 13 amino acids. The V gene is TRBV9, the J gene TRBJ1-2; TRBD1 aligns across 7 bases. The sequenced sample consisted of peripheral blood. The origin of this receptor is a man in his forties with active or convalescent COVID-19. The CDR3 sequence is CASSSQGSYGYTF. Written as DNA, the CDR3 is TGTGCCAGCAGTTCACAGGGGTCGTATGGCTACACCTTC. Complete variable domain (other parts from reference TRBV9 and TRBJ1-2): DSGVTQTPKHLITATGQRVTLRCSPRSGDLSVYWYQQSLDQGLQFLIQYYNGEERAKGNILERFSAQQFPDLHSELNLSSLELGDSALYFCASSSQGSYGYTFGSGTRLTVV.